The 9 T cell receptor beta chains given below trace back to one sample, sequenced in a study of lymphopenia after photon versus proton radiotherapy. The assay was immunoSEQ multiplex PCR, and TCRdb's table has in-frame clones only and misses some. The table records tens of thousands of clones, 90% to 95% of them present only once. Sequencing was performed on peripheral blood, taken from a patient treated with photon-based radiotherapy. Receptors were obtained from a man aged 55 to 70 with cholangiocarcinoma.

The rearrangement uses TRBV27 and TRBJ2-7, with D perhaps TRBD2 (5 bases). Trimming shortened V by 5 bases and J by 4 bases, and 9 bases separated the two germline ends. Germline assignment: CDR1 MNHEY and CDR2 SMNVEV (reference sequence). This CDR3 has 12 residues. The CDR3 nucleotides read TGTGCCAGCAGTACCAGCGGATACGAGCAGTACTTC. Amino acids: CASSTSGYEQYF.

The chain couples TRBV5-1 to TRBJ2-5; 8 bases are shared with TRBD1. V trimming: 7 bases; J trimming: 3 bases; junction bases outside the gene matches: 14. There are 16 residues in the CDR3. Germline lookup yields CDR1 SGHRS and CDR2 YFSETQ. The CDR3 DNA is TGCGCCAGCCGACCCCGACAGGGGATCTTCGAAGAGACCCAGTACTTC. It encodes CASRPRQGIFEETQYF.

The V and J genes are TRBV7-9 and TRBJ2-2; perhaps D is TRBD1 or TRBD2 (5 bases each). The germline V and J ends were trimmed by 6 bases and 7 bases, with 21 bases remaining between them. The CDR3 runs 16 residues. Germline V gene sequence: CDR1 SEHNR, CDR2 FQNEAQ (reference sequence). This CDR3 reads CASRQKTGRGSGELFF. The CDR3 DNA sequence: TGTGCCAGCAGACAAAAGACGGGACGAGGAAGCGGGGAGCTGTTTTTT.

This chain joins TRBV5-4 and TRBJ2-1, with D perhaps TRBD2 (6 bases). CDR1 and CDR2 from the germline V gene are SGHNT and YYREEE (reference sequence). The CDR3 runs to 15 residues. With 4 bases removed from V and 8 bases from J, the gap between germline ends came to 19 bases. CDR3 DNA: TGTGCCAGCAGCGACCCGGGACTCCCGGGCGATGAGCAGTTCTTC. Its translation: CASSDPGLPGDEQFF.

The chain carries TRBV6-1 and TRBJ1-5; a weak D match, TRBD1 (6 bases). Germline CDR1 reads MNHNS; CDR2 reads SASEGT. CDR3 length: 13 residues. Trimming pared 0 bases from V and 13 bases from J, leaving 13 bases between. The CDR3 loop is CASSEARGTIQHF. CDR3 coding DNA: TGTGCCAGCAGTGAAGCGCGAGGGACAATTCAGCATTTT.

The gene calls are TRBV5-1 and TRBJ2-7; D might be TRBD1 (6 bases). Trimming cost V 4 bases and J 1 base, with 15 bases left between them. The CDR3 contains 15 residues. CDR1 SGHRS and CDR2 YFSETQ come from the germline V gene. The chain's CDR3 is CASSLHRVGSYEQYF. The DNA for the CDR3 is TGCGCCAGCAGCCTCCACAGGGTCGGTTCCTACGAGCAGTACTTC. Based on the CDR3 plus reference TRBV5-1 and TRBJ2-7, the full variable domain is KAGVTQTPRYLIKTRGQQVTLSCSPISGHRSVSWYQQTPGQGLQFLFEYFSETQRNKGNFPGRFSGRQFSNSRSEMNVSTLELGDSALYLCASSLHRVGSYEQYFGPGTRLTVT.

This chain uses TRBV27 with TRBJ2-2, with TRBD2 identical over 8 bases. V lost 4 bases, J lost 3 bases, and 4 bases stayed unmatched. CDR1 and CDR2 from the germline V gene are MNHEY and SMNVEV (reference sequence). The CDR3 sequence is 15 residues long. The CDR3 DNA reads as TGTGCCAGCAGTTGGGCCGGGAGGGACACCGGGGAGCTGTTTTTT. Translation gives CASSWAGRDTGELFF.

The CDR3 loop is CASSLVGGSGELFF. CDR3 nucleotide sequence: TGTGCCAGCAGCTTGGTAGGGGGCTCCGGGGAGCTGTTTTTT. The genes are TRBV5-6 and TRBJ2-2; TRBD1 matches 7 bases. Losses at the gene ends were 0 bases for V and 6 bases for J; bases not matched to a gene: 2. The CDR3 is 14 residues long. CDR1 and CDR2 from the germline V gene are SGHDT and YYEEEE.

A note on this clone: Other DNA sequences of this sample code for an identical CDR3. Written as DNA, the CDR3 is TGTGCCAGCAGTGAAGAAGGGTGGGCTAGCGCCGAACAGTACTTC. Its translation: CASSEEGWASAEQYF. The V and J genes are TRBV2 and TRBJ2-7; D may be TRBD2 (6 bases). Germline values: CDR1 SNHLY, CDR2 FYNNEI. V was shortened by 1 base and J by 10 bases, with 20 bases between the two germline ends. This CDR3 spans 15 amino acids.